A single sample is the source of the 32 T cell receptor beta chains below, sequenced in a study of OX40 agonist ivuxolimab in advanced cancers. Sequencing was performed with immunoSEQ multiplex PCR; in TCRdb, only in-frame clones are kept and a portion is missing. The sample gives 25,000 to 40,000 clones, approximately 88% of which show up once; 20% to 25% is in the top ten. The sample consisted of CD4+ or CD8+ T cells sorted from blood, taken in a trial of the OX40 agonist ivuxolimab. Source of these receptors: an adult with an advanced solid tumor such as melanoma, head and neck, liver or kidney cancer.

The chain links TRBV7-8 to TRBJ2-1, with 9 bases matching TRBD1. V shed 1 base, J shed 2 bases, and the junction held 6 bases outside the gene matches. This CDR3 comprises 17 residues. CDR1 SGHVS and CDR2 FQNEAQ come from the germline V gene. The CDR3 nucleotides are TGTGCCAGCAGCTTAGTTTTCGGGACAGGGACCTACAATGAGCAGTTCTTC. Its protein product is CASSLVFGTGTYNEQFF.

The gene calls are TRBV10-2 and TRBJ2-5; D is perhaps TRBD1 or TRBD2 (5 bases each). V dropped 5 bases and J dropped 9 bases, with 16 bases sitting between them. Germline V gives CDR1 WSHSY, CDR2 SAAADI. The CDR3 is 13 amino acids. The CDR3 DNA reads TGCGCCAGCAGTCCTTCACTGGGGACCGCCCAGTACTTC. Its translation: CASSPSLGTAQYF.

This clone was counted a few times. V is TRBV6-4 and J is TRBJ2-1, with 10 positions matching TRBD2. J was trimmed by 5 bases and V by 6 bases; bases with no gene match: 7. The CDR3 totals 15 residues. From germline, CDR1 is MRHNA and CDR2 SNTAGT. The CDR3 sequence is CASSRLAGDHNEQFF. In DNA, the CDR3 is TGTGCCAGCAGCAGGCTAGCGGGAGACCACAATGAGCAGTTCTTC.

V and J are TRBV29-1 and TRBJ2-3, with 11 bases aligning to TRBD2. With 7 bases clipped from V and 4 bases from J, the junction kept 7 bases outside the gene matches. CDR3 length equals 14 residues. CDR1 SQVTM and CDR2 ANQGSEA come from the germline V gene. CDR3 coding DNA: TGCAGCGCCCTAGCGGGGGGCCGCCCAGATACGCAGTATTTT. Translation: CSALAGGRPDTQYF.

The chain links TRBV2 to TRBJ2-1, with 15 nucleotides matching TRBD2. CDR3 length: 18 amino acids. The ends lost 2 bases at V and 6 bases at J; junction bases unmatched: 8. The germline V gene encodes CDR1 SNHLY and CDR2 FYNNEI. In DNA form, the CDR3 reads TGTGCCAGCAGTGAACCCGGGACTAGCGGGGGGTCGGGCAATGAGCAGTTCTTC. The encoded protein is CASSEPGTSGGSGNEQFF. The full variable domain, rest sourced from reference TRBV2 and TRBJ2-1, is EPEVTQTPSHQVTQMGQEVILRCVPISNHLYFYWYRQILGQKVEFLVSFYNNEISEKSEIFDDQFSVERPDGSNFTLKIRSTKLEDSAMYFCASSEPGTSGGSGNEQFFGPGTRLTVL.

The chain recombines TRBV18 with TRBJ2-5; 8 bases are shared with TRBD2. The J call is in doubt because the DNA end fits TRBJ2-7 better. This CDR3 region has 16 residues. The germline gives CDR1 KGHSH, CDR2 LQKENI. CDR3 amino acids: CASSPVPTSAVYEQYF. CDR3 nucleotides: TGTGCCAGCTCACCAGTTCCGACTAGCGCTGTATACGAGCAGTACTTC.

The chain employs TRBV19 and TRBJ2-5; D possibly corresponds to TRBD1 (6 bases). The CDR3 covers 16 residues. In germline, CDR1 is LNHDA, CDR2 SQIVND (reference sequence). Trimming removed 1 base at V and 2 bases at J, with 14 bases between. The CDR3 bases are TGTGCCAGTAGTATAGGGGCAGGGGTCCTTCAAGAGACCCAGTACTTC. Encoded protein: CASSIGAGVLQETQYF.

The CDR3 sequence is CASNAPRGTDTQYF. CDR3 sequence (DNA): TGTGCCAGCAACGCTCCGCGGGGCACAGATACGCAGTATTTT. The chain uses TRBV11-1 and TRBJ2-3, with D possibly being TRBD2 (5 bases). The germline V and J ends were trimmed by 7 bases and 1 base, with 12 bases remaining between them. The germline gives CDR1 SGHAT, CDR2 FQDESV (reference sequence). The CDR3 covers 14 residues. Filled out from reference TRBV11-1 and TRBJ2-3, the complete variable domain reads EAEVAQSPRYKITEKSQAVAFWCDPISGHATLYWYRQILGQGPELLVQFQDESVVDDSQLPKDRFSAERLKGVDSTLKIQPAELGDSAMYLCASNAPRGTDTQYFGPGTRLTVL.

The CDR3 nucleotides read TGTGCCAGCAGTTTATTTGGAGGCGGCATACAAGTAGATGAGCAGTTCTTC. Its translation is CASSLFGGGIQVDEQFF. The chain employs TRBV27 and TRBJ2-1, with a possible D match to TRBD2 (5 bases). The CDR3 runs 17 residues. Germline CDR1 reads MNHEY; CDR2 reads SMNVEV (reference sequence). V was trimmed by 1 base and J by 8 bases, leaving 21 bases between them.

As DNA, the CDR3 is TGTGCCAGCAGCCCGCGGACAGGGGGACAGCCCCAGCATTTT. Encoded protein: CASSPRTGGQPQHF. The chain has TRBV7-9 and TRBJ1-5; the match to TRBD1 covers 10 bases. Germline V gives CDR1 SEHNR, CDR2 FQNEAQ (reference sequence). Germline trimming cut 5 bases from V and 7 bases from J; bases unmatched to any gene: 5. The CDR3 length is 14 residues. The whole variable domain, remainder taken from reference TRBV7-9 and TRBJ1-5, is DTGVSQNPRHKITKRGQNVTFRCDPISEHNRLYWYRQTLGQGPEFLTYFQNEAQLEKSRLLSDRFSAERPKGSFSTLEIQRTEQGDSAMYLCASSPRTGGQPQHFGDGTRLSIL.

This chain connects TRBV6-5 to TRBJ2-1; possibly TRBD1 or TRBD2 for D (5 bases each). Germline CDR1 and CDR2: MNHEY and SVGAGI. The CDR3 sequence is 14 residues long. Trimming shortened V by 5 bases and J by 7 bases, and 15 bases separated the two germline ends. The CDR3 loop is CASSLRDARNEQFF. The CDR3 nucleotides read TGTGCCAGCAGTCTCCGGGACGCTCGTAATGAGCAGTTCTTC.

J is TRBJ2-2 and V is TRBV7-9, with 8 bases lining up with TRBD2. J gave up 0 bases and V 3 bases, and 0 bases lay outside the gene matches. This CDR3 has 15 amino acids. In germline, CDR1 is SEHNR, CDR2 FQNEAQ (reference sequence). CDR3 coding DNA: TGTGCCAGCAGCTTTAGCGGGACGAACACCGGGGAGCTGTTTTTT. Amino acids: CASSFSGTNTGELFF.

This chain connects TRBV15 to TRBJ1-1; D gene unclear. Trimming took off 0 bases at V and 1 base at J, with 9 bases between the two ends. CDR3 length equals 15 residues. From germline, CDR1 is LNHNV and CDR2 YYDKDF (reference sequence). The CDR3 DNA is TGTGCCACCAGCAGAGATCCCAGGCGGAACACTGAAGCTTTCTTT. It is translated as CATSRDPRRNTEAFF.

The chain is built from TRBV7-3 and TRBJ2-7; 11 nucleotides agree with TRBD1. CDR3 length: 15 amino acids. With 6 bases clipped from V and 3 bases from J, the junction kept 7 bases outside the gene matches. CDR1 is SGHTA and CDR2 is FQGTGA in the germline V gene. The CDR3 sequence is CASSYSGTGGYEQYF. CDR3 in DNA: TGTGCCAGCAGTTACTCCGGGACAGGGGGCTACGAGCAGTACTTC.

V is TRBV5-6 and J is TRBJ2-1; D gene ambiguous. This CDR3 has 15 residues. Per germline, CDR1 SGHDT and CDR2 YYEEEE. With 4 bases removed from V and 9 bases from J, the gap between germline ends came to 20 bases. The CDR3 sequence is CASSPGRLLQSEQFF. The CDR3 coding sequence is TGTGCCAGCAGCCCCGGTCGGCTACTTCAAAGTGAGCAGTTCTTC. The full variable domain, in which reference TRBV5-6 and TRBJ2-1 provide the parts outside the CDR3, is DAGVTQSPTHLIKTRGQQVTLRCSPKSGHDTVSWYQQALGQGPQFIFQYYEEEERQRGNFPDRFSGHQFPNYSSELNVNALLLGDSALYLCASSPGRLLQSEQFFGPGTRLTVL.

The chain joins TRBV4-1 to TRBJ2-5; 14 nucleotides agree with TRBD2. The CDR3 spans 15 residues. V was clipped by 8 bases and J by 4 bases; unmatched bases: 6. CDR1 is MGHRA, CDR2 YSYEKL, per germline. CDR3 residues: CASAGLAGERETQYF. The CDR3 DNA sequence: TGCGCCAGCGCGGGACTAGCGGGAGAGCGAGAGACCCAGTACTTC.

This chain links TRBV30 with TRBJ2-7; 11 bases are shared with TRBD2. In germline, CDR1 is GTSNPN, CDR2 SVGIG (reference sequence). V gave up 0 bases and J gave up 2 bases; unmatched junction bases: 0. The CDR3 sequence is 14 residues long. The CDR3 loop is CAWSVSGGAYEQYF. As DNA, the CDR3 is TGTGCCTGGAGTGTTAGCGGGGGGGCCTACGAGCAGTACTTC.

This chain connects TRBV5-4 to TRBJ2-1; TRBD2 matches at 15 bases. Germline values: CDR1 SGHNT, CDR2 YYREEE (reference sequence). After removal of 4 bases from V and 8 bases from J, the junction contained 4 bases not matched to a gene. The CDR3 spans 15 residues. The CDR3 DNA reads TGTGCCAGCAGCGCCGGACTAGCGGGGGGGGATGAGCAGTTCTTC. Its protein product is CASSAGLAGGDEQFF.

This clone has a single count. The chain employs TRBV21-1 and TRBJ2-3; TRBD1, as called in the table, went unchecked against the DNA. TRBV21-1 is marked as a pseudogene. The CDR3 is 15 amino acids. The CDR3 region has the DNA TGTGCCAGCAGCAAGGGGACAAAAGACACAGATACGCAGTATTTT. It codes for CASSKGTKDTDTQYF.

The chain recombines TRBV27 with TRBJ2-1; a weak D match, TRBD1 (5 bases). The CDR3 spans 14 residues. Trimming left V 4 bases short and J 1 base short, with 8 bases between. From germline, CDR1 is MNHEY and CDR2 SMNVEV (reference sequence). Written as DNA, the CDR3 is TGTGCCAGCAGTTCAGCAGGGTCCTACAATGAGCAGTTCTTC. This gives the protein CASSSAGSYNEQFF.

CDR3 sequence reads: CASSLVPGTKNTEAFF. The CDR3 DNA reads as TGTGCCAGCAGCTTAGTCCCAGGGACAAAGAACACTGAAGCTTTCTTT. The genes are TRBV11-2 and TRBJ1-1; the D gene is possibly TRBD1 (6 bases). Between the trimmed V and J ends, which lost 1 base and 1 base, there was a span of 13 bases. The CDR3 runs to 16 residues. CDR1 and CDR2 from the germline V gene are SGHAT and FQNNGV.

The gene calls are TRBV13 and TRBJ1-2; no clear D gene. The CDR3 contains 14 residues. Looked up from germline, CDR1 is PRHDT and CDR2 is FYEKMQ (reference sequence). Trimming left V 5 bases short and J 4 bases short, with 14 bases between. The CDR3 sequence is CASSRWGSLYGYTF. Here the CDR3 DNA reads TGTGCCAGCAGCCGCTGGGGTTCCCTCTATGGCTACACCTTC.

V usage is TRBV4-2 and J usage is TRBJ2-5; D remains ambiguous. This CDR3 has 15 amino acids. CDR1 LGHNA and CDR2 YNFKEQ come from the germline V gene. Trimming took 3 bases from V and 5 from J, leaving 16 bases between them. CDR3 sequence: CASSQTDGSRETQYF. The CDR3 nucleotides read TGTGCCAGCAGCCAGACGGACGGATCCAGGGAGACCCAGTACTTC.

In DNA form, the CDR3 reads TGTGCCAGCAGCTTGAGGGGTGGACTAGCGCCGAACACCGGGGAGCTGTTTTTT. The encoded protein is CASSLRGGLAPNTGELFF. The chain carries TRBV7-9 and TRBJ2-2; 9 bases agree with TRBD2. V lost 3 bases and J lost 0; bases outside the gene matches: 8. The V gene's germline CDR1 is SEHNR and CDR2 FQNEAQ (reference sequence). The CDR3 runs to 18 residues. Variable domain in full (rest from reference TRBV7-9 and TRBJ2-2): DTGVSQNPRHKITKRGQNVTFRCDPISEHNRLYWYRQTLGQGPEFLTYFQNEAQLEKSRLLSDRFSAERPKGSFSTLEIQRTEQGDSAMYLCASSLRGGLAPNTGELFFGEGSRLTVL.

The genes are TRBV10-1 and TRBJ2-7; D gene unclear. Trimming cost V 2 bases and J 7 bases, with 12 bases left between them. The CDR3 runs to 13 residues. Germline V gene lookup returns CDR1 WNHNN and CDR2 SYGVQD (reference sequence). The CDR3 DNA is TGCGCCAGCAGTGAGGAGGCCCGGCGGGAGCAGTACTTC. Residues: CASSEEARREQYF.

The rearrangement links TRBV6-5 to TRBJ2-5; 10 nucleotides line up with TRBD1. CDR1 and CDR2 (germline): MNHEY, SVGAGI. Trimming cost V 0 bases and J 11 bases; bases outside gene matches: 6. The CDR3 covers 14 residues. In DNA, the CDR3 is TGTGCCAGCAGTTACTCCGGGACAGGGGTCGGGCAGTACTTC. Protein product: CASSYSGTGVGQYF.

The V gene is TRBV15, the J gene TRBJ1-4; 8 bases are shared with TRBD1. The trim removed 9 bases at V and 0 bases at J, leaving 6 bases unmatched. CDR1 is LNHNV, CDR2 YYDKDF, per germline (reference sequence). The length of the CDR3 is 15 residues. The CDR3 sequence is CATKTGDATNEKLFF. The CDR3 DNA reads as TGTGCCACTAAGACAGGGGATGCAACTAATGAAAAACTGTTTTTT.

The CDR3: CSVEPGQGYGTEAFF. The CDR3 DNA is TGCAGCGTTGAGCCGGGACAGGGGTACGGCACTGAAGCTTTCTTT. The rearrangement links TRBV29-1 to TRBJ1-1, with 10 bases fitting TRBD1. Germline CDR1 is SQVTM and CDR2 is ANQGSEA. Germline trimming cut 3 bases from V and 4 bases from J; bases unmatched to any gene: 8. CDR3 length: 15 amino acids. Complete variable domain (other parts from reference TRBV29-1 and TRBJ1-1): SAVISQKPSRDICQRGTSLTIQCQVDSQVTMMFWYRQQPGQSLTLIATANQGSEATYESGFVIDKFPISRPNLTFSTLTVSNMSPEDSSIYLCSVEPGQGYGTEAFFGQGTRLTVV.

This CDR3 reads CASKDTGERTPDTQYF. In nucleotides, the CDR3 is TGCGCCAGCAAGGATACGGGGGAGCGTACGCCAGATACGCAGTATTTT. This sequence joins TRBV5-1 and TRBJ2-3; D is possibly TRBD2 (6 bases). Trimming stripped 6 bases from V and 4 bases from J, with 21 bases between. CDR1 SGHRS and CDR2 YFSETQ come from the germline V gene. The CDR3 runs to 16 residues.

This clone was picked up one time. This chain links TRBV11-3 with TRBJ2-5; D unresolved. TRBJ2-7 explains the end of the DNA better; the J call may be wrong. The CDR3 consists of 12 residues. Germline CDR1 SGHNT, CDR2 YENEEA. The CDR3 nucleotides are TGTGCCAGCAGCTCCAATTCCTACGAGCAGTACTTC. It specifies CASSSNSYEQYF.

This rearrangement joins TRBV27 to TRBJ2-1; 7 bases map to TRBD1. The CDR3 contains 14 residues. The germline V gene has CDR1 MNHEY and CDR2 SMNVEV (reference sequence). After removal of 10 bases from V and 1 base from J, the junction contained 7 bases not matched to a gene. In DNA, the CDR3 is TGTGCCACCTCGACAGGGTGGTCCTACAATGAGCAGTTCTTC. Its translation is CATSTGWSYNEQFF.

The chain carries TRBV4-3 and TRBJ2-7; 7 bases fit TRBD2. The germline gives CDR1 LGHNA, CDR2 YSLEER. Trimming at V came to 0 bases and at J to 4 bases, leaving 6 bases not matched to a gene. This CDR3 is 15 amino acids long. CDR3 DNA: TGCGCCAGCAGCCAAGATAATCTAGCGGTGTACGAGCAGTACTTC. Translation: CASSQDNLAVYEQYF.